The rows below give T cell receptor beta chains drawn from one sample of a study of cytomegalovirus exposure and HLA in healthy donors. Sequencing used immunoSEQ multiplex PCR; TCRdb keeps in-frame clones, though not all of them. The repertoire has some 150,000 clones, 70% to 80% of them found once; the top ten carry 9.7%. The sequenced sample was PBMCs. Every receptor here comes from a man aged 18 to 35 in good health and CMV-seropositive. The CDR3 runs from the conserved cysteine through the conserved F or W. Fields, in order: CDR3 DNA, CDR3 protein, clone size, D gene, V gene, J gene. A D gene is named only where the DNA matches it firmly. Only part of the rows carry a size: once, few, many, or a class if the clone is expanded.

CDR3nt: TGTGCCAGCAGCCCGGAGGGACTAGATTTCGACGAGCAGTACTTC
CDR3aa: CASSPEGLDFDEQYF
abundance: -
d_gene: TRBD2
v_gene: TRBV7-2
j_gene: TRBJ2-7

CDR3nt: TGTGCCAGCAGCCCTGGCCCCTCCTATAATTCACCCCTCCACTTT
CDR3aa: CASSPGPSYNSPLHF
abundance: -
d_gene: -
v_gene: TRBV4-2
j_gene: TRBJ1-6

CDR3nt: TGTGCCAGCAGAAGAGTTGCAACTAATGAAAAACTGTTTTTT
CDR3aa: CASRRVATNEKLFF
abundance: once
d_gene: -
v_gene: TRBV2
j_gene: TRBJ1-4

CDR3nt: TGTGCCAGCAGCCAAGTACATGCCCCGAACACTGAAGCTTTCTTT
CDR3aa: CASSQVHAPNTEAFF
abundance: -
d_gene: -
v_gene: TRBV4-2
j_gene: TRBJ1-1

CDR3nt: TGTGCCAGCAGCTTTAGCGGGGAAGAGACCCAGTACTTC
CDR3aa: CASSFSGEETQYF
abundance: -
d_gene: TRBD2
v_gene: TRBV7-9
j_gene: TRBJ2-5

CDR3nt: TGTGCCAGCAGCTCGGGCCGGGGCCAAGGACAGGATGGCTACACCTTC
CDR3aa: CASSSGRGQGQDGYTF
abundance: -
d_gene: TRBD1
v_gene: TRBV13
j_gene: TRBJ1-2

CDR3nt: TGTGCCAGCAGCGTAGGGGCTGGATACAGGGGGGGATTGGTTACTGAAGCTTTCTTT
CDR3aa: CASSVGAGYRGGLVTEAFF
abundance: -
d_gene: TRBD1
v_gene: TRBV9
j_gene: TRBJ1-1

CDR3nt: TGTGCCAGCAGTAAAATGACAGGGGACTCCTACGAGCAGTACTTC
CDR3aa: CASSKMTGDSYEQYF
abundance: -
d_gene: TRBD1
v_gene: TRBV13
j_gene: TRBJ2-7

CDR3nt: TGTGCCAGCAGCTCAGGACAGGGGTTAAATCAGCCCCAGCATTTT
CDR3aa: CASSSGQGLNQPQHF
abundance: -
d_gene: TRBD1
v_gene: TRBV6-5
j_gene: TRBJ1-5

CDR3nt: TGTGCCAGCAGTCGGGACTTTGAAGCTTTCTTT
CDR3aa: CASSRDFEAFF
abundance: -
d_gene: -
v_gene: TRBV6-5
j_gene: TRBJ1-1

CDR3nt: TGTGCCAGCAGTTACGGGGACAGACAAGAGACCCAGTACTTC
CDR3aa: CASSYGDRQETQYF
abundance: -
d_gene: TRBD1
v_gene: TRBV6-5
j_gene: TRBJ2-5

CDR3nt: TGCGCCAGCAGCCGTCCTTTAGGGGGTTCGAGCTCCTACAATGAGCAGTTCTTC
CDR3aa: CASSRPLGGSSSYNEQFF
abundance: -
d_gene: -
v_gene: TRBV5-1
j_gene: TRBJ2-1

CDR3nt: TGTGCCAGCAGTGAAGGATGGGGGCGCGGTGACTACGAGCAGTACTTC
CDR3aa: CASSEGWGRGDYEQYF
abundance: few
d_gene: -
v_gene: TRBV6-1
j_gene: TRBJ2-7

CDR3nt: TGTGCCAGCAGCTTATACGGGGGGGCCGGAGAAAAACTGTTTTTT
CDR3aa: CASSLYGGAGEKLFF
abundance: -
d_gene: -
v_gene: TRBV7-6
j_gene: TRBJ1-4

CDR3nt: TGTGCCAGTAGATTGACTCTCACCGGGGAGCTGTTTTTT
CDR3aa: CASRLTLTGELFF
abundance: -
d_gene: -
v_gene: TRBV19
j_gene: TRBJ2-2

CDR3nt: TGCGCCAGCAGCCAAGACGGGGGGGATGTCACTGAAGCTTTCTTT
CDR3aa: CASSQDGGDVTEAFF
abundance: -
d_gene: -
v_gene: TRBV4-3
j_gene: TRBJ1-1

CDR3nt: TGCAGCGTTGACGGACAGGGTAGGGGAGGTGCGAATGGCTACACCTTC
CDR3aa: CSVDGQGRGGANGYTF
abundance: once
d_gene: TRBD1
v_gene: TRBV29-1
j_gene: TRBJ1-2

CDR3nt: TGCGCCAGCAGCTCGGACAGGGCCCAAGATACGCAGTATTTT
CDR3aa: CASSSDRAQDTQYF
abundance: -
d_gene: TRBD1
v_gene: TRBV5-1
j_gene: TRBJ2-3

CDR3nt: TGCGCCAGCAGCTTGGCCGCGTCTAGCGGGGTAGGCACGCAGTATTTT
CDR3aa: CASSLAASSGVGTQYF
abundance: -
d_gene: TRBD2
v_gene: TRBV5-1
j_gene: TRBJ2-3

CDR3nt: TGTGCCAGCAGTTCATCTAGCGGGGGGTCGGTTGTTACGCAGTATTTT
CDR3aa: CASSSSSGGSVVTQYF
abundance: -
d_gene: TRBD2
v_gene: TRBV6-5
j_gene: TRBJ2-3

CDR3nt: TGTGCCAGCAGCTTATTCCGGGAGCTTAACACTGAAGCTTTCTTT
CDR3aa: CASSLFRELNTEAFF
abundance: -
d_gene: -
v_gene: TRBV7-9
j_gene: TRBJ1-1

CDR3nt: TGTGCCAGCAGCTTGGCCGGGGGACTAGCGGGTTTCTCTGGGGCCAACGTCCTGACTTTC
CDR3aa: CASSLAGGLAGFSGANVLTF
abundance: -
d_gene: TRBD2
v_gene: TRBV5-4
j_gene: TRBJ2-6

CDR3nt: TGTGCCAGCAGCCCCCGCCAGGGGCCTTATTCAATTGAGCAGTTCTTC
CDR3aa: CASSPRQGPYSIEQFF
abundance: -
d_gene: -
v_gene: TRBV9
j_gene: TRBJ2-1

CDR3nt: TGTGCCAGCACTCAGGCCCGGGACAGCGGTCCACCCCTCCACTTT
CDR3aa: CASTQARDSGPPLHF
abundance: few
d_gene: TRBD1
v_gene: TRBV6-6
j_gene: TRBJ1-6

CDR3nt: TGTGCCAGTAGTAGACCGGGACAGGGACAAGATACGCAGTATTTT
CDR3aa: CASSRPGQGQDTQYF
abundance: -
d_gene: TRBD1
v_gene: TRBV19
j_gene: TRBJ2-3

CDR3nt: TGTGCCAGCAGTTTTCACGCAGCCACAGGGGGCAAGCCGGCTGGGGCCAACGTCCTGACTTTC
CDR3aa: CASSFHAATGGKPAGANVLTF
abundance: once
d_gene: TRBD1
v_gene: TRBV27
j_gene: TRBJ2-6

CDR3nt: TGTGCCAGCAGCCGAAAGACTAGCGGGGGCGCCAACACCGGGGAGCTGTTTTTT
CDR3aa: CASSRKTSGGANTGELFF
abundance: once
d_gene: TRBD2
v_gene: TRBV5-4
j_gene: TRBJ2-2

CDR3nt: TGTGCCAGCAGCGCTCAGCGGGGGGGTAAAGATACGCAGTATTTT
CDR3aa: CASSAQRGGKDTQYF
abundance: -
d_gene: TRBD2
v_gene: TRBV9
j_gene: TRBJ2-3

CDR3nt: TGTGCCAGCTCATCCTCCGATGCGGGCTACACCTTC
CDR3aa: CASSSSDAGYTF
abundance: -
d_gene: -
v_gene: TRBV18
j_gene: TRBJ1-2

CDR3nt: TGTGCCAGTAGTATAATTCAGGGGGCTAATGAAGCTTTCTTT
CDR3aa: CASSIIQGANEAFF
abundance: -
d_gene: TRBD1
v_gene: TRBV19
j_gene: TRBJ1-1

CDR3nt: TGTGCCGCCTGGACAGGGGACGAGCAGTACTTC
CDR3aa: CAAWTGDEQYF
abundance: once
d_gene: TRBD1
v_gene: TRBV27
j_gene: TRBJ2-7

CDR3nt: TGTGCCAGCAGCGCACGTGAAAGACAGGTCTTTTCCGGCGGGGAGCTGTTTTTT
CDR3aa: CASSARERQVFSGGELFF
abundance: -
d_gene: -
v_gene: TRBV7-6
j_gene: TRBJ2-2

CDR3nt: TGCGCCAGCAGCTTGGGGGGGGATTATAGCACAGATACGCAGTATTTT
CDR3aa: CASSLGGDYSTDTQYF
abundance: -
d_gene: -
v_gene: TRBV5-1
j_gene: TRBJ2-3

CDR3nt: TGTGCCAGTGAAGCTCTCCCGGGGGGGTACAATGAGCAGTTCTTC
CDR3aa: CASEALPGGYNEQFF
abundance: -
d_gene: TRBD2
v_gene: TRBV19
j_gene: TRBJ2-1

CDR3nt: TGTGCCAGCAGGCCGGGGTTCCAAGAGACCCAGTACTTC
CDR3aa: CASRPGFQETQYF
abundance: -
d_gene: -
v_gene: TRBV5-5
j_gene: TRBJ2-5

CDR3nt: TGTTCCAGCAGCTCGGGACAGGGACTCTCTGAAGCTTTCTTT
CDR3aa: CSSSSGQGLSEAFF
abundance: -
d_gene: TRBD1
v_gene: TRBV7-9
j_gene: TRBJ1-1

CDR3nt: TGTGCCAGTAGTCCACAGGGTACCTTCTCCTACGAGCAGTACTTC
CDR3aa: CASSPQGTFSYEQYF
abundance: -
d_gene: -
v_gene: TRBV19
j_gene: TRBJ2-7

CDR3nt: TGTGCCAGCAGTGAAGCGCTTACAGGGTTGGACTATGGCTACACCTTC
CDR3aa: CASSEALTGLDYGYTF
abundance: -
d_gene: -
v_gene: TRBV2
j_gene: TRBJ1-2

CDR3nt: TGTGCCAGCAGTTTGCGACAGGGGTATGGCTACACCTTC
CDR3aa: CASSLRQGYGYTF
abundance: -
d_gene: TRBD1
v_gene: TRBV27
j_gene: TRBJ1-2

CDR3nt: TGTTCCAGCAGCGCATACGGGACAGGGGGCTCAGAACAGCCCCAGCATTTT
CDR3aa: CSSSAYGTGGSEQPQHF
abundance: few
d_gene: TRBD1
v_gene: TRBV7-9
j_gene: TRBJ1-5

CDR3nt: TGTGCCAGCAGCCGAGAACCGGGAGGGGAGACTGAAGCTTTCTTC
CDR3aa: CASSREPGGETEAFF
abundance: -
d_gene: -
v_gene: TRBV4-2
j_gene: TRBJ1-1

CDR3nt: TGCAGCGACGGACCCGACAGCTATGGCTACACCTTC
CDR3aa: CSDGPDSYGYTF
abundance: -
d_gene: -
v_gene: TRBV29-1
j_gene: TRBJ1-2